This T cell receptor (beta chain) was identified in a study of blood T cells in healthy people across ages (dated by TCRdb to 2015 to 2017). Some background on the complete study: In model experiments, roughly one uniquely barcoded TCR beta cDNA molecule per two T cells was captured by template switching. To track age-related changes in TCR beta repertoire diversity, the study relied on deep sequencing normalized with unique cDNA molecular identifiers. Donors of different ages were randomly distributed across sequencing lanes to avoid experimental bias. The donors were divided into four age groups: young (average roughly 17 years), middle-aged (around 41), aged (around 59) and long-lived (around 80). For two donors (one aged 18 to 29 and one aged 80 or older), the study analyzed two additional independent replicas of 1 million unique cDNA reads from the same blood draw.

The roughly 39 donors, aged about 6 to 90 years, were systemically healthy Caucasian individuals from Russia. Approximately 9 milliliters of peripheral blood were collected from each donor into EDTA-treated Vacutainer tubes. Ficoll-Paque density-gradient centrifugation was used to isolate PBMCs, with at least 7 million per sample. Trizol reagent was used to extract total RNA from PBMCs, with at least 6 micrograms per sample. The percentages of naive CD45RAhigh/CD27high T cells were determined by flow cytometry on a PBMC aliquot from every donor. Paper-wide results and their limitations: The long-lived group showed more naive CD4+ T cells, fewer expanded clones and increased TCR diversity than the aged group, suggesting age selection. Since profiling was done on bulk unsorted PBMCs, naive and antigen-experienced compartments could not be conclusively compared. There was a strong correlation between observed TCR beta diversity and the percentage of naive T cells measured by flow cytometry. Donor CMV infection status was unknown, potentially confounding age-related changes in expanded clonotypes. Observed TCR beta diversity per million T cells fell roughly linearly with age, and a significant reduction was already apparent by age roughly 40. Estimates of total diversity based on one million sequenced T cells were regarded as lower bounds and as underestimates.

This clonotype was detected many times. No antigen is known for it. No much larger clonotype is one base removed from it; base qualities were not supplied. Measured from the cysteine to the phenylalanine, the CDR3 is 16 residues long. Only the CDR3 region is kept as DNA, spanning 48 bases read in frame from base 1. The germline V gene encodes CDR1 MNHNS and CDR2 SASEGT. Clipping removes 2 bases from V and 1 base from J, with 5 as the unmatched junction base count. The library was produced with 5' RACE. The sequencing machine was an Illumina HiSeq 2500. The second PCR ran for roughly 7 to 11 cycles and used a J-beta primer mix along with a sample-barcoded 5' primer. Each TCR beta cDNA molecule received a unique molecular identifier from a template-switch 5' adaptor carrying 12 random nucleotides. Each sample yielded at least 2.5 million CDR3-containing paired-end reads. First-strand cDNA synthesis was performed from all RNA using the Mint cDNA synthesis kit, with priming by a TRBC-specific oligonucleotide. Following uracil-DNA glycosylase treatment, all cDNA underwent a first 18-cycle PCR with the universal primers M1SS and BC2_uni_R. From the authors' description of their analysis: For normalization, 1 million high-quality reads were randomly selected from each sample, with every read carrying a distinct molecular identifier. Instead of being binned into consensus sequences, reads with shared molecular identifiers were discarded. CDR3 identification, clonotype clustering and error correction used MiTCR with a Q25 quality threshold and the strictest error-elimination algorithm. Lower-bound total TCR beta diversity was estimated with a nonparametric unseen species model using Euler transformation. The public reads were reprocessed in TCRdb via fastp at Q25 and MiXCR, keeping in-frame beta chains. Rows matching on CDR3 protein sequence are summarized as one entry with the most common DNA and genes. TCRdb's processing, not the authors', yielded these V and J calls. For this sample the table gives roughly 790,000 distinct CDR3 sequences, of which approximately 39% were detected only once. The top ten clones comprise 20% to 25% of the sample.

The specimen was blood. This receptor chain uses TRBV6-1 and TRBJ2-1; 7 central nucleotides agree with TRBD1. This clonotype originated in a woman aged 55-69 years in good health. The DNA sequence is TGTGCCAGCAGTGAATTAGGGGGCGCATCCTACAATGAGCAGTTCTTC. This sequence encodes CASSELGGASYNEQFF.